This T cell receptor (beta chain) was sequenced in a study of blood T cell repertoires in COVID-19. About the study: Material from acute and convalescent COVID-19 was sourced from the United States, Italy and Spain. PBMCs, B-cell-depleted T cells, or T cells were the source of the cDNA or gDNA that made up the material.

Original analysis: Cell counts per sample came from amplifying reference gene primers. Generated by immunoSEQ multiplex PCR, the TCRdb table keeps only in-frame clones and is missing some. V and J calls and clone size are those listed in that table; D and trimming were worked out from the DNA. Of about 120,000 clones in the sample, about nine tenths were seen once. The sample consisted of peripheral blood. This sequence originates from a human donor in a cohort sampled during active COVID-19.

For the CDR3, the DNA is TGTGCCAGCAGCTCTGGGACTAGCGGGAGTTTGAGCGAGACCCAGTACTTC. It yields the protein CASSSGTSGSLSETQYF. V usage is TRBV5-4 and J usage is TRBJ2-5; 14 bases line up with TRBD2. Per germline, CDR1 SGHNT and CDR2 YYREEE (reference sequence). V lost 3 bases and J lost 5; bases outside the gene matches: 9. The CDR3 contains 17 residues.